This is a list of T cell receptor beta chains from one sample in a study of regulatory T cells in long-lasting Graves disease. TCRdb independently ran MiXCR on the multiplex PCR reads; one entry per CDR3 protein. The sample includes about 330,000 distinct CDR3 sequences, 15% to 20% of them seen just once. The sample also formed part of further work on T cells in Graves' hyperthyroidism and ophthalmopathy.

Here the sequenced sample was peripheral blood mononuclear cells (PBMCs), taken at new diagnosis, from a patient treated with antithyroid drugs. Source of these receptors: a woman younger than 35 with Graves disease. The CDR3 runs from the conserved cysteine through the conserved F or W. Each record gives: J gene, clone size, D gene, V gene, CDR3 DNA, CDR3 protein. D genes are given only for firm matches. Only part of the rows carry a size: once, few, many, or a class if the clone is expanded.

>TRBJ1-3|.|TRBD1|TRBV10-3
TGTGCCAGCAGTTGGGGGACAGGGACGGTCTCTGGAAACACCATATATTTT
CASSWGTGTVSGNTIYF
>TRBJ2-1|few|TRBD2|TRBV6-4
TGTGCCAGCAGCAGCCTAGCGGACTCCTACAATGAGCAGTTCTTC
CASSSLADSYNEQFF
>TRBJ2-3|.|TRBD2|TRBV9
TGTGCCAGCAGCGTCCAGACTAGCGGCCTCACAGATACGCAGTATTTT
CASSVQTSGLTDTQYF
>TRBJ1-1|.|.|TRBV7-9
TGTGTCAGCAGCTCCACGGGGGGAATCGTGTCTGAAGCTTTCTTT
CVSSSTGGIVSEAFF
>TRBJ2-3|many|.|TRBV6-2/TRBV6-3
TGTGCCAGCAGACAACCAGGGGACAGCACAGATACGCAGTATTTT
CASRQPGDSTDTQYF
>TRBJ1-1|many|TRBD1|TRBV28
TGTGCCAGCAGTTATATGGACAGGGGAACTGAAGCTTTCTTT
CASSYMDRGTEAFF
>TRBJ2-5|many|TRBD1|TRBV2
TGTGCCAGCAGCTTCTCTCCGGGACAGGGGGAGACCCAGTACTTC
CASSFSPGQGETQYF
>TRBJ1-6|.|.|TRBV6-4
TGTGCCAGCCGATTTGCAGCGAATAATTCACCCCTCCACTTT
CASRFAANNSPLHF
>TRBJ2-3|many|TRBD1|TRBV3-1
TGTGCCAGCAGCCCCTCACAGGGGACAGATACGCAGTATTTT
CASSPSQGTDTQYF
>TRBJ2-7|many|TRBD2|TRBV9
TGTGCCAGCAGCCCAGGGACTAGCGGGAGAGGCGAGCAGTACTTC
CASSPGTSGRGEQYF
>TRBJ2-1|many|.|TRBV5-1
TGCGCCAGCAGCAAACGGAGCGAGAGCTCCTACAATGAGCAGTTCTTC
CASSKRSESSYNEQFF
>TRBJ2-5|.|.|TRBV14
TGTGCCAGCAGCCAAGAGTACAGGTTGGAGACCCAGTACTTC
CASSQEYRLETQYF
>TRBJ1-2|many|.|TRBV20-1
TGCAGTGCTAGTTTGGGTCTGGAGGATGGCTACACCTTC
CSASLGLEDGYTF
>TRBJ2-1|many|TRBD2|TRBV5-1
TGCGCCAGCAGCTTCAGACTAGCGGCAAGCTCCTACAATGAGCAGTTCTTC
CASSFRLAASSYNEQFF
>TRBJ2-5|many|.|TRBV6-2/TRBV6-3
TGTGCCAGCAGTTACATGGGGACCCAGTACTTC
CASSYMGTQYF
>TRBJ1-5|.|.|TRBV20-1
TGCAGTGCTAAAGACGTTAATCAGCCCCAGCATTTT
CSAKDVNQPQHF
>TRBJ2-5|many|.|TRBV5-1
TGCGCCAGTGCGAGGCAGGGAGAGGAGACCCAGTACTTC
CASARQGEETQYF
>TRBJ2-7|many|TRBD1|TRBV24-1
TGTGCCACCAGTGACCCGGACAGGGGGCGTGTATACGAGCAGTACTTC
CATSDPDRGRVYEQYF
>TRBJ2-1|.|TRBD2|TRBV18
TGTGCCAGCTCACCACCCAGGGCTAGCGGAAACAATGAGCAGTTCTTC
CASSPPRASGNNEQFF
>TRBJ2-6|many|.|TRBV30
TGTGCCTGGTCTGGGGCCAACGTCCTGACTTTC
CAWSGANVLTF
>TRBJ1-2|many|.|TRBV20-1
TGCAGTGCTAGAGGATCATATGGCTACACCTTC
CSARGSYGYTF
>TRBJ1-1|many|TRBD1|TRBV30
TGTGCCTGGAGTGCCTCACCGGGACAGTCAGCTTTCTTT
CAWSASPGQSAFF
>TRBJ2-3|many|TRBD2|TRBV27
TGTGCCAGCAGTTTAGCCTTAGCGGGACCCACAGATACGCAGTATTTT
CASSLALAGPTDTQYF
>TRBJ2-3|once|.|TRBV7-9
TGTGCCAGCAACCCCATCCGGGATACGCAGTATTTT
CASNPIRDTQYF
>TRBJ2-1|many|.|TRBV5-1
TGCGCCAGCAGCTTGGAAGGGGCCGGGGTGAATGAGCAGTTCTTC
CASSLEGAGVNEQFF
>TRBJ2-3|many|.|TRBV10-3
TGTGCCATCAGTGGCAACGTACTTGGCACAGATACGCAGTATTTT
CAISGNVLGTDTQYF
>TRBJ1-5|.|TRBD1|TRBV6-1
TGTGCCAGCAGTGCCACAGGGGGCAATCAGCCCCAGCATTTT
CASSATGGNQPQHF
>TRBJ1-6|many|.|TRBV6-2/TRBV6-3
TGTGCCAGCAGTTTCCGAGGGAGGGGGTATAATTCACCCCTCCACTTT
CASSFRGRGYNSPLHF
>TRBJ2-2|.|.|TRBV10-2
TGCGCCAGCAGTGAACCCAAACAGGGTCGAGGTGGGCTGTTTTTT
CASSEPKQGRGGLFF
>TRBJ2-1|many|TRBD2|TRBV5-8
TGTGCCAGCAGCTTGGTAGACGGGAGGGTCAATTTCTACAATGAGCAGTTCTTC
CASSLVDGRVNFYNEQFF
>TRBJ2-1|many|TRBD2|TRBV20-1
TGCAGTGCTGGCCCGGCGGGAGGGGGCAATGAGCAGTTCTTC
CSAGPAGGGNEQFF
>TRBJ1-1|many|.|TRBV6-2/TRBV6-3
TGTGCCAGCAGTTACACGGGGGGGTTGGGAGAAGCTTTCTTT
CASSYTGGLGEAFF
>TRBJ2-5|many|.|TRBV20-1
TGCAGTGCTAGAGCGGGGTACGACGACCACAATCAAGAGACCCAGTACTTC
CSARAGYDDHNQETQYF
>TRBJ2-3|many|TRBD1|TRBV20-1
TGCAGTGCTTCCAGACAGGGGGTGTCAGATACGCAGTATTTT
CSASRQGVSDTQYF
>TRBJ2-1|many|.|TRBV14
TGTGCCAGCAGCCAAGGACAGATTCTAGGCAATGAGCAGTTCTTC
CASSQGQILGNEQFF
>TRBJ2-1|many|.|TRBV11-2
TGTGCCAGCAGCTTAGTGGTAGACAAGGAGCAGTTCTTC
CASSLVVDKEQFF
>TRBJ2-3|few|.|TRBV20-1
TGCAGTGCTAGTCTAGCCGCGGGAAACACAGATACGCAGTATTTT
CSASLAAGNTDTQYF
>TRBJ2-3|.|TRBD2|TRBV9
TGTGCCAGCAGCCCTGGGGCGGGAGTTGGCGCAGATACGCAGTATTTT
CASSPGAGVGADTQYF
>TRBJ2-2|.|TRBD2|TRBV10-3
TGTGCCATCAGTGAGACGGGACTAGCGGGGGGGAACACCGGGGAGCTGTTTTTT
CAISETGLAGGNTGELFF
>TRBJ2-7|few|TRBD1|TRBV18
TGTGCCAGCTCACCGGGGGCCGCGACAGGGGACGAGCAGTACTTC
CASSPGAATGDEQYF
>TRBJ2-1|few|.|TRBV4-2
TGTGCCAGCAGCCAAGAAATGAATGAGCAGTTCTTC
CASSQEMNEQFF
>TRBJ1-1|.|.|TRBV29-1
TGCAGCTTTACAGGGCGCGCGGACACTGAAGCTTTCTTT
CSFTGRADTEAFF
>TRBJ1-1|many|.|TRBV5-1
TGCGCCAGCAGCTTGGTTGCGGGGGGTACTGAAGCTTTCTTT
CASSLVAGGTEAFF